These 7 T cell receptor beta chains came from one sample sequenced in a study of vaccination and CD4 T cells after COVID-19. Oncomine TCR Beta short-read sequencing was applied to DNA from cultured CD4+ T cells. TCRdb independently ran MiXCR on the PCR reads; one entry per CDR3 protein. The profile shows more than 20,000 distinct CDR3 sequences, roughly half of them singletons. What these receptors recognize is not known. The treatment denotes: roughly 11-day PBMC culture with coronavirus spike peptide pools or control peptides (ViraFEST assay). Sequencing was done on a sample of CD4+ T cells from blood, cultured in vitro. Receptors originate from a human donor who had recovered from COVID-19.

To note about this clonotype: In this CDR3 the conserved last residue, phenylalanine or tryptophan, is missing, so a read error is likely. The genes are TRBV7-9 and TRBJ1-6; the D is unclear. CDR1 is SEHNR, CDR2 FQNEAQ, per germline (reference sequence). The CDR3 is made up of 16 amino acids. V lost 2 bases and J lost 8, with 16 bases in between. In nucleotides, the CDR3 is TGTGCCAGCAGCTTAATGTCGGGCATAGTTGATTCACCCCTCCACTCT. Residues: CASSLMSGIVDSPLHS.

The rearrangement uses TRBV7-3 and TRBJ2-5; D is perhaps TRBD2 (5 bases). From germline, CDR1 is SGHTA and CDR2 FQGTGA. This CDR3 comprises 13 residues. V was shortened by 6 bases and J by 5 bases, with 13 bases between the two germline ends. CDR3 residues: CASSQGSGETQYF. CDR3 DNA: TGTGCCAGCAGTCAAGGGAGTGGCGAGACCCAGTACTTC.

The rearrangement links TRBV6-1 to TRBJ1-5, with D tentatively TRBD1 (6 bases). CDR1 MNHNS and CDR2 SASEGT come from the germline V gene. This CDR3 has 13 residues. Trimming took 4 bases from V and 6 from J, leaving 10 bases between them. In DNA form, the CDR3 reads TGTGCCAGCAGTGTGGACAGAGGTCAGCCCCAGCATTTT. Amino acid sequence: CASSVDRGQPQHF.

V is TRBV10-3 and J is TRBJ1-1, with 7 bases aligning to TRBD1. The V and J ends lost 7 bases and 3 bases, in that order; junction bases with no gene match: 11. This CDR3 comprises 15 residues. Germline V gene sequence: CDR1 ENHRY, CDR2 SYGVKD. CDR3 sequence reads: CAIKDQDRLDTEAFF. CDR3 sequence (DNA): TGTGCCATCAAAGACCAGGACAGGTTGGACACTGAAGCTTTCTTT.

The chain employs TRBV10-2 and TRBJ2-7; 7 positions agree with TRBD2. V was pared by 10 bases and J by 0 bases, with 12 bases of the junction left unmatched. From germline, CDR1 is WSHSY and CDR2 SAAADI. CDR3 length: 15 residues. CDR3 residues: CATTGLVGDSYEQYF. The CDR3 DNA is TGCGCCACCACCGGACTAGTGGGGGACTCCTACGAGCAGTACTTC.

The chain is built from TRBV28 and TRBJ1-1; weak D call: TRBD1 (5 bases). The V gene's germline CDR1 is MDHEN and CDR2 SYDVKM. V dropped 6 bases and J dropped 3 bases, with 14 bases sitting between them. The CDR3 runs to 14 residues. DNA of the CDR3: TGTGCCAGCAGGCCTCAGGGACCCGACACTGAAGCTTTCTTT. Its protein product is CASRPQGPDTEAFF. Full variable domain (remainder filled in from reference TRBV28 and TRBJ1-1): DVKVTQSSRYLVKRTGEKVFLECVQDMDHENMFWYRQDPGLGLRLIYFSYDVKMKEKGDIPEGYSVSREKKERFSLILESASTNQTSMYLCASRPQGPDTEAFFGQGTRLTVV.

The V gene is TRBV30, the J gene TRBJ1-1; D is ambiguous. The CDR3 contains 13 residues. V dropped 0 bases and J dropped 1 base, with 6 bases sitting between them. The germline gives CDR1 GTSNPN, CDR2 SVGIG (reference sequence). The CDR3, as DNA: TGTGCCTGGAGTGTTTGGGGGAACACTGAAGCTTTCTTT. Residues: CAWSVWGNTEAFF.